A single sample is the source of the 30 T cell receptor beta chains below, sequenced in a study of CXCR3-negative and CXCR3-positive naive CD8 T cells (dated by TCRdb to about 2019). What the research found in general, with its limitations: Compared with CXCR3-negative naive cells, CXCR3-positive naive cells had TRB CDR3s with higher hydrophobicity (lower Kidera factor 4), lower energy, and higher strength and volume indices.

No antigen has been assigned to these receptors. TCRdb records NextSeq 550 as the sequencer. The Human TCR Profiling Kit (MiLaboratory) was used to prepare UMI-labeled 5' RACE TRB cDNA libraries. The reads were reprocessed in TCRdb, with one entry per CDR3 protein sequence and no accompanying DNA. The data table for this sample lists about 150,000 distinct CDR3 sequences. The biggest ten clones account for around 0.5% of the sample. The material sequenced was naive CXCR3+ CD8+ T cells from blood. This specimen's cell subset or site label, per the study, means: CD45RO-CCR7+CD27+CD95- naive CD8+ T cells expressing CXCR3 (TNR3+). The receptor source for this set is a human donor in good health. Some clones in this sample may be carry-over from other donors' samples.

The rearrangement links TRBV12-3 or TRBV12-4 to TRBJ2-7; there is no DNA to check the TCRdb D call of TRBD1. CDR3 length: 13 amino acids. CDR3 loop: CASSTTGVYEQYF.

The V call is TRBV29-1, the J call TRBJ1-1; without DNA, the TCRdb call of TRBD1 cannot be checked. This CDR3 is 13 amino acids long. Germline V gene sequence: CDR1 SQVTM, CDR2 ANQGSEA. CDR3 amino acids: CSAGTGRDTEAFF.

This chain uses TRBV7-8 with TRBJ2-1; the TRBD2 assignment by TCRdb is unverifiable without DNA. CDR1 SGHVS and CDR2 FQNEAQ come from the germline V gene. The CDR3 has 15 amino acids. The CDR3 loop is CASSLVAGGPNEQFF.

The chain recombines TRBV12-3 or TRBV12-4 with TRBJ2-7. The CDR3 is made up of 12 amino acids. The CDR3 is CASSLGRNEQYF.

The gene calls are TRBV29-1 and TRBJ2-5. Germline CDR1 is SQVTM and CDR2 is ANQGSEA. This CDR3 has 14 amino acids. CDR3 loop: CSVEDRWSEETQYF. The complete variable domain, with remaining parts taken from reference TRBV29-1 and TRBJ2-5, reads SAVISQKPSRDICQRGTSLTIQCQVDSQVTMMFWYRQQPGQSLTLIATANQGSEATYESGFVIDKFPISRPNLTFSTLTVSNMSPEDSSIYLCSVEDRWSEETQYFGPGTRLLVL.

This CDR3 is CASSQDQGFPPIGELFF. This chain links TRBV4-1 with TRBJ2-2; TCRdb selects TRBD1, and the lack of DNA leaves this call unchecked. The CDR3 runs 17 residues. CDR1 is MGHRA, CDR2 YSYEKL, per germline.

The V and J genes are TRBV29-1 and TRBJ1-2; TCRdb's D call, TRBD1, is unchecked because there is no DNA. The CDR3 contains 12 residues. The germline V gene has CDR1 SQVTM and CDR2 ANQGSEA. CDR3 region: CSVVAGLDGYTF.

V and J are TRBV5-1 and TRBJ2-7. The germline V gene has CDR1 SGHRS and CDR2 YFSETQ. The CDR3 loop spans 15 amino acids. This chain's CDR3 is CASSLVQPSSYEQYF.

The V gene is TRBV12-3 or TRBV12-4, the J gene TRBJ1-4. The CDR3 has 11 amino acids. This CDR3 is CASSEYEKLFF.

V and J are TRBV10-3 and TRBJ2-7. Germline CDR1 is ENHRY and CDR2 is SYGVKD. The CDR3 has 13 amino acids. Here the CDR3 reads CAISETTGYEQYF.

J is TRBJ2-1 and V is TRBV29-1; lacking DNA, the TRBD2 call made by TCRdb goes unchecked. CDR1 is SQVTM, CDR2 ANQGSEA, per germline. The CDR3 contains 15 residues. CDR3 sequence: CSVSAGGPSYNEQFF.

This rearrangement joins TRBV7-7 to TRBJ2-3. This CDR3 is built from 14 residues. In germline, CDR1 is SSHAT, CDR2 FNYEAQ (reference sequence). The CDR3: CASSSRLAEDTQYF.

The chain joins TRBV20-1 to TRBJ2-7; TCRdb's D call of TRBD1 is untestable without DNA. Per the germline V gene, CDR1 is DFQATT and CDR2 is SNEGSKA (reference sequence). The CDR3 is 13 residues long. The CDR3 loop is CSAPQRGGYEQYF.

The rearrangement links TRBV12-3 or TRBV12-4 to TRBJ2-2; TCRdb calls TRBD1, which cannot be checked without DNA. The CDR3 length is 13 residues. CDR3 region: CASSWDRAGELFF.

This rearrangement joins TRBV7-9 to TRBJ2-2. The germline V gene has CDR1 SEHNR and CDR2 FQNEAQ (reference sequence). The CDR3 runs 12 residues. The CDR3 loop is CASSYGTGELFF.

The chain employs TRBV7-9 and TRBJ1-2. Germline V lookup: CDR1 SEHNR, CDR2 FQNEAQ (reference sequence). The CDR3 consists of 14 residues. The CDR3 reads CASSLRELNYGYTF. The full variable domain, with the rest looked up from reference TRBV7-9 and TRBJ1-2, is DTGVSQNPRHKITKRGQNVTFRCDPISEHNRLYWYRQTLGQGPEFLTYFQNEAQLEKSRLLSDRFSAERPKGSFSTLEIQRTEQGDSAMYLCASSLRELNYGYTFGSGTRLTVV.

This chain's CDR3 is CASSLAGDQPQHF. This chain uses TRBV7-6 with TRBJ1-5. The CDR3 is 13 amino acids. CDR1 SGHVS and CDR2 FNYEAQ come from the germline V gene.

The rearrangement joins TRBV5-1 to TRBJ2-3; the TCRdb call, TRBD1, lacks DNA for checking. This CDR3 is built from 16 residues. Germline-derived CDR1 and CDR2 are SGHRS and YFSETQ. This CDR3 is CASSSGTGGYTDTQYF.

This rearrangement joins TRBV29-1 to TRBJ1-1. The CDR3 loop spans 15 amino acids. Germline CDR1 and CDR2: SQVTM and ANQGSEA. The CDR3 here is CSVVEGAGFNAEAFF.

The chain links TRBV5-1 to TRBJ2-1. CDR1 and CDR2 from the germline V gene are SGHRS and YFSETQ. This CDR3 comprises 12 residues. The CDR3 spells CASSLAQAGPFF.

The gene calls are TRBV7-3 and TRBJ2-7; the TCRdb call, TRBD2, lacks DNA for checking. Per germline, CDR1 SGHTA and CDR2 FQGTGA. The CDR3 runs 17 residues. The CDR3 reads CASSLTGGLAGGNEQYF.

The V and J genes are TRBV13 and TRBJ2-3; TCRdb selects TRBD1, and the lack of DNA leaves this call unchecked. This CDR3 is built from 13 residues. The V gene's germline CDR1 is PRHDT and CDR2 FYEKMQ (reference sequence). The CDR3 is CASSEAHTDTQYF.

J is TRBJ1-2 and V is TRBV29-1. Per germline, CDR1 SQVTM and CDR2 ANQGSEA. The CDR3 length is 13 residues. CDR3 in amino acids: CSAGPEGFYGYTF.

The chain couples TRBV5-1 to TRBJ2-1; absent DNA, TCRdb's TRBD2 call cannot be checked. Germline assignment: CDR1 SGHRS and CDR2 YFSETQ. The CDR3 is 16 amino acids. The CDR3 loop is CASLPGSGLGIDEQFF.

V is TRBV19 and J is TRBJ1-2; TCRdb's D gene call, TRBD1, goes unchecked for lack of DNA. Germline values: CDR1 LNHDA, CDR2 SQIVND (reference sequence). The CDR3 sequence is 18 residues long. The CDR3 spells CASSIEWMHRDRDHGYTF.

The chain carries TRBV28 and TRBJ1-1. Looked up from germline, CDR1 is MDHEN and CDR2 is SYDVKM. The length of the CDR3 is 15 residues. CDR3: CASSHWRGETTEAFF. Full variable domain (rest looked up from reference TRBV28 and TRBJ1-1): DVKVTQSSRYLVKRTGEKVFLECVQDMDHENMFWYRQDPGLGLRLIYFSYDVKMKEKGDIPEGYSVSREKKERFSLILESASTNQTSMYLCASSHWRGETTEAFFGQGTRLTVV.

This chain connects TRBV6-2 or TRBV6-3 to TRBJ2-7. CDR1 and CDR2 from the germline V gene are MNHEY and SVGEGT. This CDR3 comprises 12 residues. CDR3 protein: CASREEPYEQYF.

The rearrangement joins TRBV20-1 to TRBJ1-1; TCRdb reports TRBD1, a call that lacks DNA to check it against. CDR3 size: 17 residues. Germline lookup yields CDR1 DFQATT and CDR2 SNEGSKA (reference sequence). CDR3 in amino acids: CSARDPGTGAKNTEAFF.

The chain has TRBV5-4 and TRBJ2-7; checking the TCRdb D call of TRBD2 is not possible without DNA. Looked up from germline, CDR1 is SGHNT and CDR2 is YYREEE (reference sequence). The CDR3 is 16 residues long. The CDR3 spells CASSLDGAGGRLEQYF.

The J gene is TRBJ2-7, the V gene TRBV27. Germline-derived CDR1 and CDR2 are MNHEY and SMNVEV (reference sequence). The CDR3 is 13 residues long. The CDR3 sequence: CASSSNSIYEQYF.